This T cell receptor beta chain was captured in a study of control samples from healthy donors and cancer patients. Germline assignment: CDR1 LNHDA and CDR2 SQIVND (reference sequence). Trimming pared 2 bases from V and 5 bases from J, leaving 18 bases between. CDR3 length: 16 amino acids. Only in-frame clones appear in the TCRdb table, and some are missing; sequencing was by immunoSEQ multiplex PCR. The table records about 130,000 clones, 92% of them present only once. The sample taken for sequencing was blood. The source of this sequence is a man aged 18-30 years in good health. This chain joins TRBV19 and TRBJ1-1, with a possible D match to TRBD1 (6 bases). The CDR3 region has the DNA TGTGCCAGTAGTATACCCGCCGGGACATTCAGAACTGAAGCTTTCTTT. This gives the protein CASSIPAGTFRTEAFF.